These 7 T cell receptor beta chains were all obtained from the same sample, sequenced in a study of blood T cells in healthy people across ages. Using a J-beta primer mix together with a sample-barcoded 5' primer, a second PCR was run for 7 to 11 cycles. TCRdb called the 5' RACE reads again in MiXCR, with one record for every CDR3 protein. Here the sample spans some 1.7 million distinct CDR3 sequences, 28% being singletons. The sequenced material came from blood. Receptors were obtained from a woman under 40 in good health.

This chain links TRBV7-9 with TRBJ1-2, with D possibly matching TRBD1 (5 bases). This CDR3 has 14 residues. Trimming removed 1 base from V and 8 bases from J, with 14 bases in between. The germline CDR1 and CDR2 sequences are SEHNR and FQNEAQ (reference sequence). Written as DNA, the CDR3 is TGTGCCAGCAGCTTAGTCGGAGGAAAGGGGGGCTACACCTTC. Its protein is CASSLVGGKGGYTF.

This clonotype was recorded at least ten times. This sequence joins TRBV2 and TRBJ1-5; no clear D. In germline, CDR1 is SNHLY, CDR2 FYNNEI. The CDR3 length is 14 residues. Trimming shortened V by 4 bases and J by 0 bases, and 7 bases separated the two germline ends. This CDR3 is CASSGSYSNQPQHF. The CDR3 DNA reads as TGTGCCAGCAGTGGCAGCTATAGCAATCAGCCCCAGCATTTT.

This clonotype occurred a few times. The V call is TRBV11-2, the J call TRBJ1-4; 10 positions agree with TRBD1. The germline gives CDR1 SGHAT, CDR2 FQNNGV. V trimming: 4 bases; J trimming: 7 bases; junction bases outside the gene matches: 12. This CDR3 is 17 amino acids long. CDR3 in amino acids: CASSSDRRTGGREKLFF. The CDR3 DNA follows: TGTGCCAGCAGCTCAGACCGGAGGACAGGGGGACGTGAAAAACTGTTTTTT. The full variable domain, in which reference TRBV11-2 and TRBJ1-4 provide the parts outside the CDR3, is EAGVAQSPRYKIIEKRQSVAFWCNPISGHATLYWYQQILGQGPKLLIQFQNNGVVDDSQLPKDRFSAERLKGVDSTLKIQPAKLEDSAVYLCASSSDRRTGGREKLFFGSGTQLSVL.

The CDR3 DNA reads as TGTGCCATCAGTGATTGGGGGCGGGCCAGCTCCTACAATGAGCAGTTCTTC. Protein: CAISDWGRASSYNEQFF. The chain is built from TRBV10-3 and TRBJ2-1; D may be TRBD1 (6 bases). V gave up 3 bases and J gave up 0 bases, with 15 bases separating them. This CDR3 comprises 17 residues. From germline, CDR1 is ENHRY and CDR2 SYGVKD.

Of note for this clonotype: The junction shows a germline mismatch at one end, possibly a read error. This chain links TRBV20-1 with TRBJ2-1; D may be TRBD1 (6 bases). From germline, CDR1 is DFQATT and CDR2 SNEGSKA (reference sequence). This CDR3 contains 15 residues. The CDR3 here is CSARVAGAGYNGQFF. The CDR3 DNA reads TGCAGTGCTAGAGTGGCAGGGGCTGGCTACAATGGGCAGTTCTTC.

This clonotype was picked up a small number of times. This chain links TRBV7-9 with TRBJ2-7, with unresolved D. This CDR3 is built from 11 residues. V gave up 4 bases and J gave up 10 bases, with 11 bases separating them. Germline loops: CDR1 SEHNR, CDR2 FQNEAQ (reference sequence). The CDR3 nucleotides are TGTGCCAGCAGCTCCGCCATCACCCAGTACTTC. Residues: CASSSAITQYF.

This clonotype was observed many times. V is TRBV10-3 and J is TRBJ2-1; the D gene could be TRBD1 or TRBD2 (5 bases each). V was clipped by 2 bases and J by 8 bases, with 13 bases between them. CDR3 size: 14 residues. CDR1 ENHRY and CDR2 SYGVKD come from the germline V gene. CDR3 sequence (DNA): TGTGCCATCAGTGAGATGGGGGTAGAGGATGAGCAGTTCTTC. This gives the protein CAISEMGVEDEQFF.